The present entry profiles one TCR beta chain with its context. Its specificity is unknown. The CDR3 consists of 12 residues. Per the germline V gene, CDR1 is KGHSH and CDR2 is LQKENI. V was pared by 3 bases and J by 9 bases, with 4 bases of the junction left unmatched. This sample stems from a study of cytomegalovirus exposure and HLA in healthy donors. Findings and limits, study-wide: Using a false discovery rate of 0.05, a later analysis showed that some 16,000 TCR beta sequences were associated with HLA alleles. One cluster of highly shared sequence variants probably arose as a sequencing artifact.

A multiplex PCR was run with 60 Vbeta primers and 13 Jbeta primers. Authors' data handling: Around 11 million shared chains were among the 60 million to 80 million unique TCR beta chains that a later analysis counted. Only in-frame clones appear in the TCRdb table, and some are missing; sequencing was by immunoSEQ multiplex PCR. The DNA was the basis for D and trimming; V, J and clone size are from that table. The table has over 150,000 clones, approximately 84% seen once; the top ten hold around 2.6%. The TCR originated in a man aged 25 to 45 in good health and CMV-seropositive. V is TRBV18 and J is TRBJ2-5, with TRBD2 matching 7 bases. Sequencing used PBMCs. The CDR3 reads CASSPRREAQYF. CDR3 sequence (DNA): TGTGCCAGCTCACCTCGACGGGAGGCCCAGTACTTC. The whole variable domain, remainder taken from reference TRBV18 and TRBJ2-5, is NAGVMQNPRHLVRRRGQEARLRCSPMKGHSHVYWYRQLPEEGLKFMVYLQKENIIDESGMPKERFSAEFPKEGPSILRIQQVVRGDSAAYFCASSPRREAQYFGPGTRLLVL.